The T cell receptor (beta chain) under discussion was sequenced for a study of siplizumab effects on memory and regulatory T cells (dated by TCRdb to between 2018 and 2021). Background on the whole study: The effect of the anti-CD2 antibody siplizumab on alloreactive T-cell subsets was examined in allogeneic mixed lymphocyte reactions constructed from human PBMCs.

Library method: the immunoSEQ multiplex PCR assay. About 9.9 x 10^4 TCR templates per sample were assayed by the deep sequencing platform. Genomic DNA extracted from sorted T cells was used for TCRbeta CDR3 sequencing. The authors' pipeline ran thus. The R programming language was used for the clonal analysis of the TCRbeta CDR3 data. Unstimulated samples were compared with post-reaction CFSE-low samples to define alloreactive CD4+ and CD8+ clones. Regulatory or non-regulatory origin was assigned to alloreactive CD4+ clones by matching of sequences to sorted unstimulated Treg and non-Treg repertoires. Here the immuneACCESS table is served through TCRdb, limited to in-frame sequences with V and J called. Missing clones are a known gap in these copies; in checked studies unresolved V genes cover under half, and the rest lacks a known reason. The DNA was the basis for D and trimming; V, J and clone size are from that table. This sample holds tens of thousands of clones; approximately 96% were observed only once. The ten biggest clones cover 0.025% to 0.035% of the sample.

Study-wide conclusions, independent of this receptor: No functional confirmation was obtained for the suppressive function of proliferating Tregs from siplizumab cultures. For roughly 80-96% of proliferating CD4+ or CD8+ clones, no naive or memory phenotype could be assigned. Among mappable alloreactive CD4+ clones, an average Treg-derived fraction of less than 70% was observed with siplizumab, compared with 25% to 30% in control reactions. Sequences below about 10^-5 frequency were poorly captured, so only a minor fraction of alloreactive clones could be mapped to unstimulated subsets. Greater diversity appeared to be present in unstimulated naive T cells than in memory T cells, and a substantial contribution to the alloresponse seemed to be made by naive cells. The cumulative frequency of alloreactive sequences that could be traced back to unstimulated CD4+ memory T cells was significantly reduced by siplizumab.

Spanning cysteine to phenylalanine, the CDR3 consists of 15 amino acids. Only the CDR3 DNA is retained, 45 bases long and in frame from the first base. Trimming leaves V shorter by 6 bases and J shorter by 0 bases, with the junction holding 7 bases beyond the gene matches. CDR1 and CDR2 were assigned from the germline V gene (reference sequence) as PRHDT and FYEKMQ. Additional sequencing covered unstimulated subsets from three donor pairs, namely CD8+ effector memory, CD4+ naive, CD8+ TEMRA, CD4+ memory and CD8+ naive. Sorted unstimulated T cells, along with proliferating T cells recovered from mixed lymphocyte reactions, underwent TCRbeta CDR3 sequencing. Fresh whole blood from ten HLA-typed healthy donors served as the source for isolating PBMCs. Regarding this clone: The clone's antigen remains unknown. No much larger clone exists at a distance of one base, and base qualities are not known.

Sequencing was performed on naive CD4+ T cells sorted from blood. In light of the paper, this sample's cell subset or site label describes: unstimulated naive T cells. This clonotype originated in a human donor in good health. Recombination joined TRBV13 with TRBJ2-7; the central 8 bases match TRBD1. This receptor carries the CDR3 CASRSRQGSSYEQYF. The nucleotides read TGTGCCAGCAGATCGAGACAGGGGAGCTCCTACGAGCAGTACTTC. When the CDR3 is completed using the reference TRBV13 and TRBJ2-7 genes on either side, the full variable domain is AAGVIQSPRHLIKEKRETATLKCYPIPRHDTVYWYQQGPGQDPQFLISFYEKMQSDKGSIPDRFSAQQFSDYHSELNMSSLELGDSALYFCASRSRQGSSYEQYFGPGTRLTVT.